This T cell receptor (beta chain) was profiled in a study of blood T cell repertoires in COVID-19. Looked up from germline, CDR1 is MNHEY and CDR2 is SVGAGI. CDR3 size: 14 residues. The V end was cut by 4 bases, the J end by 3 bases, with 13 bases between. How the authors handled the data: Amplification with reference gene primers provided the estimates of nucleated cell counts. Produced via immunoSEQ multiplex PCR; TCRdb's table is partial and in-frame only. That table is the source of V, J and clone size, and D and trimming were worked out from the DNA. The repertoire includes roughly 130,000 clones, roughly 84% of them detected once, and around an eighth sits in the top ten.

The sequencing sample was made of peripheral blood. The clonotype was recovered from a woman aged 25-40 years who had recovered from COVID-19. This chain joins TRBV6-5 and TRBJ2-7; no clear D. CDR3 in DNA: TGTGCCAGCAGTTCCCCATACGACATCTACGAGCAGTACTTC. It codes for CASSSPYDIYEQYF.